This TCR beta chain stems from a study of T cell responses to AZD1222 COVID-19 vaccine. TCRdb keeps only in-frame clones here, not all; method: immunoSEQ multiplex PCR. The table records 65,000 to 95,000 clones, 70% to 90% of them present only once. In regard to this clone: Other nucleotide sequences in the sample specify the same CDR3.

Germline V lookup: CDR1 SNHLY, CDR2 FYNNEI. There are 13 residues in the CDR3. Trimming left V 6 bases short and J 3 bases short, with 11 bases between. Sequencing was performed on peripheral blood, taken 28 days after the second AZD1222 dose. The rearrangement uses TRBV2 and TRBJ1-2; D gene unclear. The receptor's source is an adult who received the AZD1222 COVID-19 vaccine. CDR3 loop: CASSGEGHYGYTF. The CDR3 coding sequence is TGTGCCAGCAGCGGGGAAGGCCACTATGGCTACACCTTC.